Presented here are 27 T cell receptor beta chains from one specimen sequenced in a study of shared clonotypes between healthy human individuals. Using immunoSEQ multiplex PCR, the repertoire was profiled, and TCRdb retains in-frame clones only, with some absent. The repertoire holds about 960,000 clones, about three quarters seen once, with about 1.5% in the top ten. Sample: memory CD4+ T cells sorted from blood. The subset was: CD45RA-negative fraction. The source is a man aged 18 to 30 in good health.

The chain carries TRBV29-1 and TRBJ2-5; unclear D gene. The J call may be mistaken, given a closer DNA end match to TRBJ2-7. The CDR3 loop spans 15 amino acids. Germline V CDR1 and CDR2: SQVTM, ANQGSEA. The CDR3 bases are TGCAGCGTTGAAGATCAAGTTGGCACCGGCTACGAGCAGTACTTC. Protein sequence: CSVEDQVGTGYEQYF.

V usage is TRBV6-7 and J usage is TRBJ2-2; D is unresolved. TRBV6-7 is annotated as an ORF whose role is uncertain. The CDR3 totals 13 residues. Trimming stripped 4 bases from V and 7 bases from J, with 10 bases between. CDR3 DNA: TGTGCCAGCAGTTCCAAACTCGACGGGGAGCTGTTTTTT. Amino acid sequence: CASSSKLDGELFF.

The gene calls are TRBV2 and TRBJ1-2; a weak D match, TRBD1 (5 bases). Trimming cost V 6 bases and J 2 bases, with 13 bases left between them. CDR3 length equals 14 residues. The germline V gene encodes CDR1 SNHLY and CDR2 FYNNEI. The CDR3, as DNA: TGTGCCAGCAGGGAAAGGGACTGGAACTATGGCTACACCTTC. Translated: CASRERDWNYGYTF.

The genes are TRBV27 and TRBJ1-2; the match to TRBD1 covers 8 bases. The ends lost 5 bases at V and 5 bases at J; junction bases unmatched: 4. The germline CDR1 and CDR2 sequences are MNHEY and SMNVEV (reference sequence). This CDR3 is 13 amino acids long. In DNA, the CDR3 is TGTGCCAGCAGTCACGGGACAGGATATGGCTACACCTTC. Translation gives CASSHGTGYGYTF.

There are a few counts of this clone. The chain carries TRBV9 and TRBJ2-3; D possibly corresponds to TRBD2 (7 bases). The CDR3 sequence is 15 residues long. Germline CDR1 SGDLS, CDR2 YYNGEE. V was cut by 4 bases and J by 0 bases, with 12 bases left in between. CDR3 loop: CASSFGGPSTDTQYF. Here the CDR3 DNA reads TGTGCCAGCAGCTTCGGGGGGCCCAGCACAGATACGCAGTATTTT.

For the CDR3, the DNA is TGTGCCAGTAGTCTCAGTATAGGGTTCAGGGGGCAGCGAAGCCACGAGCAGTACTTC. It yields the protein CASSLSIGFRGQRSHEQYF. This sequence joins TRBV19 and TRBJ2-7, with 8 bases fitting TRBD1. This CDR3 contains 19 residues. CDR1 LNHDA and CDR2 SQIVND come from the germline V gene (reference sequence). V lost 5 bases, J lost 5 bases, and 23 bases stayed unmatched.

The rearrangement joins TRBV18 to TRBJ2-2; the match to TRBD2 covers 9 bases. The germline V gene has CDR1 KGHSH and CDR2 LQKENI. Germline trimming cut 2 bases from V and 0 bases from J; bases unmatched to any gene: 4. The CDR3 spans 17 residues. As DNA, the CDR3 is TGTGCCAGCTCACCATCCAGCGGGGGGTCGAACACCGGGGAGCTGTTTTTT. Translation gives CASSPSSGGSNTGELFF.

The genes are TRBV2 and TRBJ2-2; D unresolved. The germline V gene has CDR1 SNHLY and CDR2 FYNNEI. The CDR3 covers 13 residues. Trimming pared 4 bases from V and 4 bases from J, leaving 7 bases between. CDR3 residues: CASSVISTGELFF. CDR3 DNA sequence: TGTGCCAGCAGTGTTATAAGCACCGGGGAGCTGTTTTTT.

The J gene is TRBJ2-7, the V gene TRBV5-1; TRBD1 matches at 10 bases. Unmatched junction bases numbered 9, after V lost 2 bases and J lost 4 bases. Germline-derived CDR1 and CDR2 are SGHRS and YFSETQ. The CDR3 extends over 16 amino acids. The CDR3 loop reads CASSFTAGTGVYEQYF. The CDR3 nucleotides are TGCGCCAGCAGCTTCACAGCCGGGACAGGGGTTTACGAGCAGTACTTC.

This chain joins TRBV18 and TRBJ2-3; 10 nucleotides match TRBD1. Trimming removed 3 bases from V and 1 base from J; junction bases left unmatched: 13. The germline V gene encodes CDR1 KGHSH and CDR2 LQKENI. This CDR3 comprises 19 residues. DNA of the CDR3: TGTGCCAGCTCACCGGCCGGGACTGGGACAGGGGCACGCACAGATACGCAGTATTTT. Its translation: CASSPAGTGTGARTDTQYF.

CDR3 nucleotides: TGTGCCAGCAGCCCAAGTGGGCAAGGGGCCGAGCAGTTCTTC. It codes for CASSPSGQGAEQFF. The chain has TRBV11-3 and TRBJ2-1; a weak D match, TRBD1 (5 bases). Germline V gene data show CDR1 as SGHNT and CDR2 as YENEEA. CDR3 length: 14 amino acids. V lost 5 bases, J lost 10 bases, and 18 bases lay in between.

The chain combines TRBV4-1 with TRBJ2-6; 7 nucleotides line up with TRBD1. Germline trimming cut 4 bases from V and 4 bases from J; bases unmatched to any gene: 7. The germline V gene encodes CDR1 MGHRA and CDR2 YSYEKL. The CDR3 runs 16 residues. The CDR3 protein is CASSPPTGYGANVLTF. The DNA for the CDR3 is TGCGCCAGCAGCCCCCCGACAGGGTACGGGGCCAACGTCCTGACTTTC.

This clone is a singleton in its sample. The gene calls are TRBV19 and TRBJ2-1, with TRBD2 as a possible D gene (6 bases). This CDR3 has 15 amino acids. The germline V and J ends were trimmed by 4 bases and 3 bases, with 13 bases remaining between them. Germline CDR1 is LNHDA and CDR2 is SQIVND (reference sequence). For the CDR3, the DNA is TGTGCCAGTAGTACCCTCCTGACTAGCTACAATGAGCAGTTCTTC. This sequence encodes CASSTLLTSYNEQFF.

The genes are TRBV30 and TRBJ2-5; the D gene is possibly TRBD1 (5 bases). This CDR3 is 13 amino acids long. V lost 2 bases to trimming and J lost 4 bases, with 11 bases between them. Germline V gene data show CDR1 as GTSNPN and CDR2 as SVGIG (reference sequence). The CDR3 DNA reads as TGTGCCTGGAGTACCAGGGTCCGAGAGACCCAGTACTTC. Its translation is CAWSTRVRETQYF.

This clone appeared once. J is TRBJ2-5 and V is TRBV2; maybe TRBD1 (5 bases). The length of the CDR3 is 15 residues. The germline V gene has CDR1 SNHLY and CDR2 FYNNEI. The germline V and J ends were trimmed by 1 base and 7 bases, with 16 bases remaining between them. CDR3 sequence reads: CASSEEQARSGTQYF. CDR3 nucleotide sequence: TGTGCCAGCAGTGAAGAACAGGCCCGGTCGGGGACCCAGTACTTC.

V usage is TRBV5-1 and J usage is TRBJ2-2; 9 nucleotides line up with TRBD1. The germline gives CDR1 SGHRS, CDR2 YFSETQ. J lost 4 bases, V lost 5 bases, and 9 bases had no gene match. The CDR3 spans 16 residues. CDR3 in amino acids: CASRRPGQGITGELFF. The CDR3 DNA is TGCGCCAGCAGACGCCCGGGACAGGGAATCACCGGGGAGCTGTTTTTT.

V and J are TRBV5-1 and TRBJ2-7; TRBD2 aligns across 13 bases. Germline CDR1 SGHRS, CDR2 YFSETQ. V shed 1 base, J shed 5 bases, and the junction held 3 bases outside the gene matches. The CDR3 has 15 amino acids. The CDR3 region has the DNA TGCGCCAGCAGCTTGTTAGGGACTAGCGGGAACGAGCAGTACTTC. This gives the protein CASSLLGTSGNEQYF.

This clone turned up a few times. The chain couples TRBV28 to TRBJ1-1; a weak D match, TRBD1 (6 bases). Germline lookup yields CDR1 MDHEN and CDR2 SYDVKM. V shed 4 bases and J shed 10 bases, with 13 bases lying between them. The CDR3 runs 12 residues. CDR3: CASSWGGQTAFF. Here the CDR3 DNA reads TGTGCCAGCAGTTGGGGCGGACAGACAGCTTTCTTT.

The chain joins TRBV19 to TRBJ2-3; TRBD1 aligns across 7 bases. Germline CDR1 LNHDA, CDR2 SQIVND (reference sequence). The CDR3 consists of 14 residues. V gave up 7 bases and J gave up 2 bases; unmatched junction bases: 6. The CDR3 DNA is TGTGCCAGTAAGACAGGGTTTACCACAGATACGCAGTATTTT. Translated, it gives CASKTGFTTDTQYF.

The chain joins TRBV18 to TRBJ2-5; maybe TRBD2 (6 bases). Trimming shortened V by 1 base and J by 4 bases, and 16 bases separated the two germline ends. The germline gives CDR1 KGHSH, CDR2 LQKENI. The CDR3 is made up of 16 amino acids. The CDR3 loop reads CASSPLAGLGRETQYF. CDR3 nucleotides: TGTGCCAGCTCACCACTTGCGGGACTGGGTCGAGAGACCCAGTACTTC.

This rearrangement joins TRBV4-1 to TRBJ1-2; D is possibly TRBD1 (6 bases). V lost 0 bases to trimming and J lost 0 bases, with 20 bases between them. CDR1 and CDR2 from the germline V gene are MGHRA and YSYEKL. The CDR3 is made up of 19 amino acids. CDR3 amino acids: CASSQEPSSPGQTNYGYTF. The CDR3 DNA is TGCGCCAGCAGCCAAGAACCCTCGTCGCCGGGACAAACTAACTATGGCTACACCTTC.

The chain employs TRBV29-1 and TRBJ2-3, with 9 positions matching TRBD1. This CDR3 contains 13 residues. Germline V CDR1 and CDR2: SQVTM, ANQGSEA. The V and J ends lost 6 bases and 2 bases, in that order; junction bases with no gene match: 3. CDR3 sequence: CSVNRGLTDTQYF. DNA of the CDR3: TGCAGCGTAAACAGGGGGCTCACAGATACGCAGTATTTT.

The chain links TRBV25-1 to TRBJ1-3, with 10 bases that match TRBD1. The germline CDR1 and CDR2 sequences are MGHDK and SYGVNS. V lost 7 bases to trimming and J lost 1 base; unmatched junction nucleotides: 10. The CDR3 is 17 residues long. CDR3 coding DNA: TGTGCCAGCATGAAAGGGGGACAGGGGTGGTCTGGAAACACCATATATTTT. This translates into CASMKGGQGWSGNTIYF.

J is TRBJ2-1 and V is TRBV29-1; 14 bases match TRBD2. This CDR3 contains 17 residues. The trim removed 7 bases at V and 0 bases at J, leaving 8 bases unmatched. The germline V gene has CDR1 SQVTM and CDR2 ANQGSEA. CDR3 sequence (DNA): TGCAGCGCCCTGGGACTAGCGGGGGCCCGCTCCTACAATGAGCAGTTCTTC. This encodes CSALGLAGARSYNEQFF.

The rearrangement uses TRBV10-3 and TRBJ1-6, with TRBD1 matching over 10 bases. V lost 6 bases to trimming and J lost 7 bases; unmatched junction nucleotides: 3. Per germline, CDR1 ENHRY and CDR2 SYGVKD. The CDR3 length is 14 residues. The CDR3 coding sequence is TGTGCCATCAGCCGGGACAGGGGCAATTCACCCCTCCACTTT. This codes for CAISRDRGNSPLHF.

This rearrangement joins TRBV6-1 to TRBJ2-1, with TRBD2 matching over 14 bases. V lost 6 bases and J lost 4; bases outside the gene matches: 2. The CDR3 extends over 15 amino acids. The germline V gene encodes CDR1 MNHNS and CDR2 SASEGT. CDR3 sequence (DNA): TGTGCCAGCAGGGGACTAGCGGGGGTGTACAATGAGCAGTTCTTC. Translation gives CASRGLAGVYNEQFF.

This clone was seen only once. J is TRBJ1-2 and V is TRBV19, with D tentatively TRBD1 (6 bases). The germline V gene has CDR1 LNHDA and CDR2 SQIVND (reference sequence). V shed 6 bases and J shed 1 base, with 12 bases lying between them. CDR3 size: 14 residues. CDR3 sequence: CASRREQGNYGYTF. The CDR3 region has the DNA TGTGCCAGTAGGAGGGAACAGGGTAACTATGGCTACACCTTC.